This T cell receptor beta chain emerged from a study of memory CD4+ T cells and cytomegalovirus serostatus. Unmatched junction bases numbered 10, after V lost 4 bases and J lost 7 bases. CDR1 is SGHDT and CDR2 is YYEEEE in the germline V gene. There are 16 residues in the CDR3. Sequenced by immunoSEQ multiplex PCR; TCRdb stores in-frame clones only, minus some. The profile shows around 63,000 clones, 75% to 80% of them singletons. The sort gate was single viable CD3+CD4+CD8-CD45RO+ cells for memory CD4+ T cells. Serostatus was set by detecting CMV pp150, pp28, p38, p52 IgG. Positive selection with CD4 microbeads enriched total CD4+ T cells.

Specimen: memory CD4+ T cells from blood. The sequence was collected from an adult in good health and CMV-seropositive. The chain employs TRBV5-6 and TRBJ2-1, with 11 positions matching TRBD2. DNA of the CDR3: TGTGCCAGCAGCCGCGCTCCGGGACTAGCGGTAAATGAGCAGTTCTTC. Translating it yields CASSRAPGLAVNEQFF.